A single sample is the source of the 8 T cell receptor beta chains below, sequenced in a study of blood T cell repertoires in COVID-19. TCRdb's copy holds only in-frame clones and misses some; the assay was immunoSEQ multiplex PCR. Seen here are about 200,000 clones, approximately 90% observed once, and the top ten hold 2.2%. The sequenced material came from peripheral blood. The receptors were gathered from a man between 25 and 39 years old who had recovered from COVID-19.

The CDR3 bases are TGCGCCAGCAGTGGACGGCGATCTAGCGGTGAAGCTTTCTTT. Translating gives CASSGRRSSGEAFF. V gene TRBV10-1 combines with J gene TRBJ1-1; no clear D. Germline lookup yields CDR1 WNHNN and CDR2 SYGVQD (reference sequence). Trimming removed 4 bases at V and 7 bases at J, with 16 bases between. This CDR3 is 14 amino acids long.

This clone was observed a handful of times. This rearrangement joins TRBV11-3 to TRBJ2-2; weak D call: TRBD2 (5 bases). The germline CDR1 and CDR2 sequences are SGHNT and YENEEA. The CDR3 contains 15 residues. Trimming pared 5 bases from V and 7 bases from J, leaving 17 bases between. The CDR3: CASSPTPEVVGELFF. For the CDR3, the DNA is TGTGCCAGCAGCCCCACCCCGGAGGTGGTCGGGGAGCTGTTTTTT.

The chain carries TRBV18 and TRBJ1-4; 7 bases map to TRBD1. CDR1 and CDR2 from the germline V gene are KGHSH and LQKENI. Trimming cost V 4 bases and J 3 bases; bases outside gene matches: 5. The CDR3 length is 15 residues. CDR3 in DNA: TGTGCCAGCTCACTCGACAGGGACTCTAATGAAAAACTGTTTTTT. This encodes CASSLDRDSNEKLFF.

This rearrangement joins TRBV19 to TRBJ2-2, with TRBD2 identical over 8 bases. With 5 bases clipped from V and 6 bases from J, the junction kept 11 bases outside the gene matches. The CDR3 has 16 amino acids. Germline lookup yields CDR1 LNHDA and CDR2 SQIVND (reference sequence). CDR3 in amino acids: CASSPGTRGRAGELFF. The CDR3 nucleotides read TGTGCCAGTAGTCCCGGGACTAGGGGGAGAGCCGGGGAGCTGTTTTTT.

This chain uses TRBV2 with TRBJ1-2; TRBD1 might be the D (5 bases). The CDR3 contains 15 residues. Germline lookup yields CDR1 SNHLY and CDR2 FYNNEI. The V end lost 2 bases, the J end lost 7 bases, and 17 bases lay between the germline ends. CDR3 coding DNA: TGTGCCAGCAGTGAATTGGGAGGGGATGGTGGTGGCTACACCTTC. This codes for CASSELGGDGGGYTF. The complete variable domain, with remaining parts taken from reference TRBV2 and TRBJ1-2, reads EPEVTQTPSHQVTQMGQEVILRCVPISNHLYFYWYRQILGQKVEFLVSFYNNEISEKSEIFDDQFSVERPDGSNFTLKIRSTKLEDSAMYFCASSELGGDGGGYTFGSGTRLTVV.

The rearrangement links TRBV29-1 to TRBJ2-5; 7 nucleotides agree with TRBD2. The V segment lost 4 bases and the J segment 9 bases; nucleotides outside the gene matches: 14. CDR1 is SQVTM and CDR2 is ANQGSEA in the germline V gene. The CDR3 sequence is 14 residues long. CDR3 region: CSVVTSDPRAAQYF. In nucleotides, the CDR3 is TGCAGCGTTGTAACTAGCGACCCGCGGGCGGCCCAGTACTTC.

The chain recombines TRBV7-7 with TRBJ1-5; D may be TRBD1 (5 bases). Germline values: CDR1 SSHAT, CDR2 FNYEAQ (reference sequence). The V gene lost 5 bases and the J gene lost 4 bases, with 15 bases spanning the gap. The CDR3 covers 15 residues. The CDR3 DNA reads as TGTGCCAGCAGCGGCGGGGCGGGGTCAAATCAGCCCCAGCATTTT. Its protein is CASSGGAGSNQPQHF.

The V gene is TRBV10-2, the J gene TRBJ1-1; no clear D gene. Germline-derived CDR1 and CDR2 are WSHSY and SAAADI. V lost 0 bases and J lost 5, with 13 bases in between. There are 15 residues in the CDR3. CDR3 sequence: CASSESRLGRTEAFF. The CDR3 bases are TGCGCCAGCAGTGAGTCGAGGCTCGGTAGGACTGAAGCTTTCTTT.